The T cell receptor beta chain described here comes from a study of cytomegalovirus exposure and HLA in healthy donors. PCR used 60 Vbeta primers and 13 Jbeta primers. TCRdb's copy holds only in-frame clones and misses some; the assay was immunoSEQ multiplex PCR. Listed are 110,000 to 150,000 clones; about 0.96% falls within the top ten. Germline V gene lookup returns CDR1 ENHRY and CDR2 SYGVKD. The V gene lost 8 bases and the J gene lost 4 bases, with 11 bases spanning the gap. The CDR3 is 12 residues long. The genes are TRBV10-3 and TRBJ1-1; tentative D call: TRBD1 (6 bases). Sequenced input: PBMCs. The receptor's source is a male donor in good health and CMV-seronegative. The CDR3 sequence: CAIQGRSTEAFF. The CDR3, as DNA: TGTGCCATCCAGGGGCGCAGCACTGAAGCTTTCTTT.